This TCR beta chain originates from a study of early T cells in non-severe SARS-CoV-2 infection (dated by TCRdb to about 2021). Context from the whole study: Because TCR sequencing relied on bulk RNA taken from unsorted whole blood, pairing of alpha and beta chains was not possible. The investigation overall reported the following: VDJdb matching was skewed toward anti-spike CD8 responses and likely underestimated virus-specific expansions by missing private and CD4 specificities.

Counted from cysteine to phenylalanine, this CDR3 has 14 amino acids. Kept here is only the CDR3 DNA, which spans 42 bases and is read in frame from base 1. In the germline V gene, CDR1 corresponds to SGHAT and CDR2 to FQNNGV. V loses 5 bases at its end and J loses 1 base; junction bases beyond the gene matches: 4. A few counts support this clonotype. It has no known antigen specificity. No much larger clonotype is one base removed from it; base qualities were not supplied. This was a case-control study nested in a cohort of healthcare workers in London, UK, who had nasopharyngeal swab PCR tests and blood samples taken every week. Healthcare workers were recruited during the week of the UK lockdown, between 23 and 31 March 2020, and followed weekly for up to roughly 16 weeks. The library came from 5' RACE. The reads were generated on a NextSeq 500. Unique molecular identifiers were attached to individual cDNA molecules in the TCR library protocol so that sequencing error and PCR bias could be corrected. Sequencing covered both TCR alpha and beta chains, and within each sample the abundances of alpha and beta sequences were tightly co-correlated. The source study handled its data this way. Decombinator V4 was used to annotate TCR sequences for V gene, J gene and CDR3. Expanded TCRs were defined as changing significantly between any two time points under a Poisson model with p below 0.0001. TCR abundances were normalised to the total number of TCRs sequenced per sample and were expressed as counts per million. MAIT TCRs were defined by TRAV1-2 paired with TRAJ12, TRAJ20 or TRAJ33, and iNKT TCRs by TRAV10 paired with TRAJ18. A search of VDJdb, accessed on 1 November 2021, was run for TCRs annotated to CMV, EBV and SARS-CoV-2, with TCRs annotated for multiple antigens excluded. The public reads were reprocessed in TCRdb via fastp at Q25 and MiXCR, keeping in-frame beta chains. For every CDR3 protein sequence, its rows merge into one entry that carries the most common genes and DNA. TCRdb, not the authors, supplied the V and J calls. The sample includes 55,000 to 85,000 distinct CDR3 sequences, with approximately 14% observed a single time. The biggest ten clones account for around an eighth of the sample.

The V gene is TRBV11-2 and the J gene is TRBJ1-1; TRBD1 fits 7 bases in the junction. This receptor was taken from an adult who was a healthcare worker with PCR-confirmed SARS-CoV-2 infection or an uninfected control (not recorded which). The sequenced sample consisted of whole blood. The CDR3 here reads CASSPGQPNTEAFF. The DNA sequence is TGTGCCAGCAGCCCGGGACAGCCGAACACTGAAGCTTTCTTT.